Included here is one TCR beta chain sequence, with context. Per the germline V gene, CDR1 is SQVTM and CDR2 is ANQGSEA. The CDR3 runs 11 residues. The ends were cut back, 5 bases at V and 5 bases at J, with 10 bases in the middle. These data belong to a study of blood T cells in healthy people across ages. Using a J-beta primer mix together with a sample-barcoded 5' primer, a second PCR was run for about 6 to 12 cycles. Through a template-switch adaptor with 12 random nucleotides, each cDNA molecule received a tag. TCRdb reprocessed the 5' RACE reads via MiXCR and lists one record per CDR3 protein. The sample has around 750,000 distinct CDR3 sequences; roughly 53% are singletons.

Sequenced sample: blood. The rearrangement uses TRBV29-1 and TRBJ2-7; the D is unclear. The sequence was collected from a man at least 80 years old in good health. The CDR3 coding sequence is TGCAGCGTTAGAGCGTCCGACGAGCAGTACTTC. It codes for CSVRASDEQYF.